The clone carrying this T cell receptor (beta chain) was picked up one time. This entry belongs to a study of blood T cell repertoires in COVID-19. Across the whole study: Acute and convalescent COVID-19 specimens originated in the United States, Italy and Spain. Nucleic acid was either cDNA or gDNA, and it came from T cells, B-cell-depleted T cells, or PBMCs.

In terms of age and location, participants ranged from roughly 18 to 95 years and lived in about 25 US areas. Per the authors' pipeline: The authors estimated nucleated cell counts from reference gene primer amplification. Sequencing was performed with immunoSEQ multiplex PCR; in TCRdb, only in-frame clones are kept and a portion is missing. D and trimming come from the DNA, and the V and J calls and clone size come from that table. The sample carries roughly 150,000 clones, roughly 85% recorded once. From germline, CDR1 is SGHAT and CDR2 FQNNGV. V shed 2 bases, J shed 8 bases, and the junction held 7 bases outside the gene matches. CDR3 size: 14 residues.

Sequencing used PBMCs or T cells enriched from blood (not recorded which). The receptor was isolated from a woman between 65 and 79 years old in a cohort exposed to, infected with or recovered from COVID-19 (not recorded which). The genes are TRBV11-2 and TRBJ1-2; 8 bases match TRBD1. CDR3 nucleotides: TGTGCCAGCAGCTTACAACAGGGGGTCGGCGGCTACACCTTC. It is translated as CASSLQQGVGGYTF. Supplemented by reference TRBV11-2 and TRBJ1-2, the full variable domain reads EAGVAQSPRYKIIEKRQSVAFWCNPISGHATLYWYQQILGQGPKLLIQFQNNGVVDDSQLPKDRFSAERLKGVDSTLKIQPAKLEDSAVYLCASSLQQGVGGYTFGSGTRLTVV.